Following are 17 T cell receptor beta chains from one sample sequenced in a study of shared clonotypes between healthy human individuals. TCRdb's copy holds only in-frame clones and misses some; the assay was immunoSEQ multiplex PCR. This table has approximately 320,000 clones, under 80% appearing once. The sample taken for sequencing was memory CD4+ T cells sorted from blood. Sample subset: CD45RA-negative fraction. The source is a man in his thirties or forties in good health.

The rearrangement links TRBV6-5 to TRBJ1-6; TRBD1 matches 9 bases. Germline CDR1 is MNHEY and CDR2 is SVGAGI. This CDR3 is built from 13 residues. The trim removed 6 bases at V and 14 bases at J, leaving 8 bases unmatched. CDR3 bases: TGTGCCAGCAGGAGGACAGGGGTGTTCACCCTCCACTTT. This gives the protein CASRRTGVFTLHF.

V and J are TRBV2 and TRBJ1-2; the D is unclear. This CDR3 region has 10 residues. Germline loops: CDR1 SNHLY, CDR2 FYNNEI. The V gene lost 8 bases and the J gene lost 6 bases, with 7 bases spanning the gap. In nucleotides, the CDR3 is TGTGCCAGCTGGTACGATGGCTACACCTTC. It encodes CASWYDGYTF.

The chain joins TRBV28 to TRBJ2-6, with a tentative D call TRBD1 (6 bases). V was pared by 5 bases and J by 0 bases, with 11 bases between. CDR3 length: 16 residues. Germline V CDR1 and CDR2: MDHEN, SYDVKM. Written as DNA, the CDR3 is TGTGCCAGCAGTCCAACAGGGCTCTCTGGGGCCAACGTCCTGACTTTC. This encodes CASSPTGLSGANVLTF.

As to this clone: The junction shows a germline mismatch at one end, possibly a read error. The chain joins TRBV20-1 to TRBJ2-7; 7 bases are shared with TRBD2. The germline CDR1 and CDR2 sequences are DFQATT and SNEGSKA (reference sequence). The length of the CDR3 is 11 residues. CDR3 residues: CSARGGQDGGF. The CDR3 DNA follows: TGCAGTGCTAGGGGAGGGCAGGACGGGGGCTTC.

V is TRBV19 and J is TRBJ1-1, with a possible D match to TRBD1 (5 bases). The CDR3 is 14 residues long. Deletions cut 5 bases from V and 1 base from J, with 11 bases between. Looked up from germline, CDR1 is LNHDA and CDR2 is SQIVND (reference sequence). CDR3 sequence: CASSFRVENTEAFF. CDR3 sequence (DNA): TGTGCCAGTAGTTTCAGGGTAGAGAACACTGAAGCTTTCTTT.

This clone was seen only once. The chain joins TRBV5-1 to TRBJ2-5; 8 bases are a match to TRBD2. Germline values: CDR1 SGHRS, CDR2 YFSETQ. The V segment lost 3 bases and the J segment 4 bases; nucleotides outside the gene matches: 11. The CDR3 extends over 16 amino acids. The CDR3 spells CASSWDSGIVRETQYF. CDR3 DNA: TGCGCCAGCAGCTGGGATAGCGGGATCGTTAGAGAGACCCAGTACTTC.

Here the CDR3 reads CATSESYSGGRQFF. The CDR3 DNA follows: TGTGCCACCTCAGAATCTTATAGCGGGGGTCGGCAGTTCTTC. The rearrangement uses TRBV2 and TRBJ2-1; 9 bases are a match to TRBD2. This CDR3 comprises 14 residues. V shed 10 bases and J 12 bases; nucleotides not matched to a gene: 16. Germline V lookup: CDR1 SNHLY, CDR2 FYNNEI.

This chain's CDR3 is CASSLARGIGGYTF. The DNA of the CDR3 is TGTGCCAGCAGCTTAGCGAGGGGGATCGGTGGCTACACCTTC. The chain is built from TRBV7-8 and TRBJ1-2; a weak D match, TRBD1 (6 bases). The germline CDR1 and CDR2 sequences are SGHVS and FQNEAQ. Trimming took 0 bases from V and 7 from J, leaving 12 bases between them. The CDR3 is made up of 14 amino acids.

The CDR3 coding sequence is TGTGCCAGCAGCCATAAGAACACTGAAGCTTTCTTT. It specifies CASSHKNTEAFF. The rearrangement uses TRBV11-2 and TRBJ1-1; D not resolved. Trimming removed 5 bases at V and 1 base at J, with 5 bases between. This CDR3 spans 12 amino acids. Germline V gene lookup returns CDR1 SGHAT and CDR2 FQNNGV.

The rearrangement uses TRBV2 and TRBJ2-1, with TRBD2 matching 8 bases. The CDR3 is 13 amino acids. V gave up 8 bases and J gave up 7 bases; unmatched junction bases: 7. Per germline, CDR1 SNHLY and CDR2 FYNNEI. CDR3 sequence reads: CASQREIVNEQFF. The CDR3 coding sequence is TGTGCCAGCCAGCGGGAGATCGTAAATGAGCAGTTCTTC.

The V call is TRBV25-1, the J call TRBJ2-2; TRBD1 aligns across 8 bases. V trimming: 7 bases; J trimming: 4 bases; junction bases outside the gene matches: 11. The CDR3 runs to 16 residues. Germline-derived CDR1 and CDR2 are MGHDK and SYGVNS. Written as DNA, the CDR3 is TGTGCCAGCAATCGAGAGCAGGGGGCGATCACCGGGGAGCTGTTTTTT. Its translation is CASNREQGAITGELFF.

J is TRBJ1-2 and V is TRBV28, with a weak D call TRBD1 (5 bases). The CDR3 length is 14 residues. V was clipped by 8 bases and J by 4 bases, with 17 bases between them. Germline V gene lookup returns CDR1 MDHEN and CDR2 SYDVKM. CDR3 loop: CASRTPRGGYGYTF. CDR3 bases: TGTGCCAGCCGTACCCCCCGGGGGGGCTATGGCTACACCTTC.

The chain is built from TRBV11-2 and TRBJ2-5, with D perhaps TRBD2 (5 bases). V lost 1 base to trimming and J lost 5 bases, with 17 bases between them. There are 16 residues in the CDR3. CDR1 and CDR2 from the germline V gene are SGHAT and FQNNGV. The chain's CDR3 is CASSLVVPSAGETQYF. DNA for the CDR3: TGTGCCAGCAGCTTAGTAGTTCCCAGCGCGGGTGAGACCCAGTACTTC.

The DNA for the CDR3 is TGCGCCAGCAGCTTGGCCCGGGGAAGGTACGAGCAGTACTTC. Translated: CASSLARGRYEQYF. The gene calls are TRBV5-1 and TRBJ2-7; the D gene is possibly TRBD2 (5 bases). This CDR3 is 14 amino acids long. In germline, CDR1 is SGHRS, CDR2 YFSETQ. Trimming cost V 0 bases and J 4 bases, with 11 bases left between them.

CDR3 nucleotides: TGCGCCAGCAGCCCCCAGGGACAGGGGACGTATGGCTACACCTTC. Protein sequence: CASSPQGQGTYGYTF. The chain employs TRBV4-1 and TRBJ1-2, with 10 bases identical to TRBD1. The junction had 7 bases not matched to a gene; V was cut back by 4 bases and J by 5 bases. CDR1 MGHRA and CDR2 YSYEKL come from the germline V gene. The CDR3 extends over 15 amino acids.

V is TRBV9 and J is TRBJ1-4, with D hard to call. V lost 9 bases and J lost 2, with 11 bases in between. CDR3 length equals 13 residues. The germline CDR1 and CDR2 sequences are SGDLS and YYNGEE. CDR3 nucleotides: TGTGCCAACCGGGAGAGGACTAATGAAAAACTGTTTTTT. Translated, it gives CANRERTNEKLFF.

A single count supports this clone. The rearrangement joins TRBV5-4 to TRBJ2-4; 7 positions agree with TRBD2. Germline values: CDR1 SGHNT, CDR2 YYREEE (reference sequence). The CDR3 totals 15 residues. The junction had 4 bases not matched to a gene; V was cut back by 4 bases and J by 0 bases. CDR3 sequence reads: CASSQAGLAKNIQYF. For the CDR3, the DNA is TGTGCCAGCAGCCAAGCGGGGCTAGCCAAAAACATTCAGTACTTC.